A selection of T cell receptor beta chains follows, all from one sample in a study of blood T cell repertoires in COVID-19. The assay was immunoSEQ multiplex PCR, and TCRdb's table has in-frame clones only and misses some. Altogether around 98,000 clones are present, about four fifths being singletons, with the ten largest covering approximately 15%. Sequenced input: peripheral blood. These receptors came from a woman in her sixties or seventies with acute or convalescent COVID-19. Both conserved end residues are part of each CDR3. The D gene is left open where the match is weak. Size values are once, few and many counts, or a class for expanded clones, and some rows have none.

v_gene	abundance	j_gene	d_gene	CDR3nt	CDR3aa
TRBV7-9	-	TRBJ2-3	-	TGTGCCAGCAGCCTACGGACAGCCCCAGATACGCAGTATTTT	CASSLRTAPDTQYF
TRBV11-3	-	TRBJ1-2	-	TGTGCCAGCAGCTTAGGGCCTCTTAACTATGGCTACACCTTC	CASSLGPLNYGYTF
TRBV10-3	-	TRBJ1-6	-	TGTGCCATCAGTGAGTCCCTCTTAGGAGATAATTCACCCCTCCACTTT	CAISESLLGDNSPLHF
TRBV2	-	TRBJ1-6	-	TGTGCCAGCAAGAGAACAGGGTTGGTTAATTCACCCCTCCACTTT	CASKRTGLVNSPLHF
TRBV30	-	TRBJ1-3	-	TGTGCCTGGTCATCAGGGATTTCTGGAAACACCATATATTTT	CAWSSGISGNTIYF
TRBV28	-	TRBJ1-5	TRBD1	TGTGCCAGCAGTTCTTTCCGGGACAGGGGGAAAGAAGATCAGCCCCAGCATTTT	CASSSFRDRGKEDQPQHF
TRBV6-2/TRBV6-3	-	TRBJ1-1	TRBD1	TGTGCCAGCAGTCGAATACAGGGGGGGGACACTGAAGCTTTCTTT	CASSRIQGGDTEAFF
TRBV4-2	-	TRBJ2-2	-	TGTGCCAGCAGCCAAGTGGGAGGGAACACCGGGGAGCTGTTTTTT	CASSQVGGNTGELFF
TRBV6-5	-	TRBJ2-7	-	TGTGCCAGCAGTTACTTAGGGCAGGGTCCGTCCCACGAGCAGTACTTC	CASSYLGQGPSHEQYF
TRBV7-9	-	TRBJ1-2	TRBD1	TGTGCCAGCAGCCCAGGACAGGGACCAACATATGGCTACACCTTC	CASSPGQGPTYGYTF
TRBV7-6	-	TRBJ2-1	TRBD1	TGTGCCAGCAGCTACTCTTCGACAGGGGATTTGAATGAGCAGTTCTTC	CASSYSSTGDLNEQFF
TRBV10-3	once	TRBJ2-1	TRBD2	TGTGCCATCATGCCCGCTGGGGGGGGATCATACAATGAGCAGTTCTTC	CAIMPAGGGSYNEQFF
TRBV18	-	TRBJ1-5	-	TGTGCCAGCTCACAGGGGACACCTAGCAATCAGCCCCAGCATTTT	CASSQGTPSNQPQHF
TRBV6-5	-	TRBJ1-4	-	TGTGCCAGCTCGGGGGGAGCTCCTAAACTGTTTTTT	CASSGGAPKLFF